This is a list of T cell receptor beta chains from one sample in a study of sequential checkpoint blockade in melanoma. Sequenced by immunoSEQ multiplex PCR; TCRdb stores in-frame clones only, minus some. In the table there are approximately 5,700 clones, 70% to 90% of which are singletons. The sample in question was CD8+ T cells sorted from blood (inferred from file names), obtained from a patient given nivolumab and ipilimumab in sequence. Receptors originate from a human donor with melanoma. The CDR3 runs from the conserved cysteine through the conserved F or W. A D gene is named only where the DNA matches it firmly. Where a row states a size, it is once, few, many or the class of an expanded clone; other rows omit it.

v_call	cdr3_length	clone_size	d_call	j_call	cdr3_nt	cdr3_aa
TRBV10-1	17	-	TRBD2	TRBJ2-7	TGCGCCAGCAGTATAAAGGGCGTACTAGCGGGAGGATGCGAGCAGTACTTC	CASSIKGVLAGGCEQYF
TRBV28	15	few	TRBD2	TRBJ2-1	TGTGCCAGCAGCCAAGGACTAGCGGAGTACAATGAGCAGTTCTTC	CASSQGLAEYNEQFF
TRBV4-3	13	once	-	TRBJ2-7	TGCGCCAGCAGCCAAGTCAGGAACTACGAGCAGTACTTC	CASSQVRNYEQYF
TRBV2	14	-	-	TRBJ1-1	TGTGCCAGCAGTCCCAATACAGGGTATGGTGAAGCTTTCTTT	CASSPNTGYGEAFF
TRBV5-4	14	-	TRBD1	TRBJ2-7	TGTGCCAGCAGCCTCGGGACAGGGGGACGCGAGCAGTACTTC	CASSLGTGGREQYF
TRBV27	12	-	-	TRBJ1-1	TGTGCCAGCAGGCGAGGAGGGACTGAAGCTTTCTTT	CASRRGGTEAFF
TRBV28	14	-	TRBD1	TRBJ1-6	TGTGCCACTCGGACAGGGGGGGATAATTCACCCCTCCACTTT	CATRTGGDNSPLHF
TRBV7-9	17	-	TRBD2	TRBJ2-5	TGTGCCAGCAGCCGTTTAGCGGGAGGCCCGTACCAAGAGACCCAGTACTTC	CASSRLAGGPYQETQYF
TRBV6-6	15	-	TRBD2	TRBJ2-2	TGTGCCAGCAGCCCCTTCGGGGAGCGGGAGAAGGAGCTGTTTTTT	CASSPFGEREKELFF
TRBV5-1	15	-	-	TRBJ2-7	TGCGCCAGCAGCCCCCTAAGCCCGGGAGACTACGAGCAGTACTTC	CASSPLSPGDYEQYF
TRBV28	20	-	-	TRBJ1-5	TGTGCCAGCACCCTAAAATTCGCGTTAAGAACCCGCCGGGGGAATCAGCCCCAGCATTTT	CASTLKFALRTRRGNQPQHF
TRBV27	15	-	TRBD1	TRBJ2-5	TGTGCCAGCAGTTTATATGGGACAGTCCAAGAGACCCAGTACTTC	CASSLYGTVQETQYF
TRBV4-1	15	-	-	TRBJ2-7	TGCGCCAGCAGCCAAGGTGCGGGGATCATCTACGAGCAGTACTTC	CASSQGAGIIYEQYF
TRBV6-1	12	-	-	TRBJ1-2	TGTGCCAGCATCCCGGGAAGCTTGGGCTACACCTTC	CASIPGSLGYTF
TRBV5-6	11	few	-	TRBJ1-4	TGTGCCAGCAGCCGGGGAGAAAAACTGTTTTTT	CASSRGEKLFF
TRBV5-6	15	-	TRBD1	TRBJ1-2	TGTGCCAGCAGCTTGGTGGGGCACAGGGGCTATGGCTACACCTTC	CASSLVGHRGYGYTF
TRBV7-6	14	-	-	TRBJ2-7	TGTGCCAGCAGCTTAGAGGAGGGATCTTACGAGCAGTACTTC	CASSLEEGSYEQYF
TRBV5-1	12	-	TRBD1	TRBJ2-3	TGCGCCAGCGGACAGGGTGCAGATACGCAGTATTTT	CASGQGADTQYF
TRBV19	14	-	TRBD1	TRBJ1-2	TGTGCCAGTAGCGAGACAGGGTTTGGTTATGGCTACACCTTC	CASSETGFGYGYTF
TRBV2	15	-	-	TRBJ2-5	TGTGCCAGCAGTGGAGGTCAGCACTACCAAGAGACCCAGTACTTC	CASSGGQHYQETQYF
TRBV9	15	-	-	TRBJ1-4	TGTGCCAGCAGCGTAGGAGTTACAACTAATGAAAAACTGTTTTTT	CASSVGVTTNEKLFF
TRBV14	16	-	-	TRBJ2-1	TGTGCCAGCAGCCAGGGGGCCGGGCGGGTTGACAATGAGCAGTTCTTC	CASSQGAGRVDNEQFF
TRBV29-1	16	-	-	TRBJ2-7	TGCAGCGTTGGAATTGGGTATCAGGGGTTCTCCTACGAGCAGTACTTC	CSVGIGYQGFSYEQYF
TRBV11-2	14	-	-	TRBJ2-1	TGTGCCAGCAGGACGGGAGCCGCCTACAATGAGCAGTTCTTC	CASRTGAAYNEQFF
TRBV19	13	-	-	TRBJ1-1	TGTGCCAGTAGTATCATCCAGAACACTGAAGCTTTCTTT	CASSIIQNTEAFF
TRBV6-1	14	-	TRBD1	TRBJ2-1	TGTGCCAGCAACTCTCCGGGACAGGGCAATGAGCAGTTCTTC	CASNSPGQGNEQFF
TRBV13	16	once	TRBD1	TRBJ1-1	TGTGCCAGCAGCTCTTCGACAGGGATTTTCGGAACTGAAGCTTTCTTT	CASSSSTGIFGTEAFF